This T cell receptor beta chain emerged from a study of T cell repertoires in ileal Crohn's disease. Sequencing was performed with immunoSEQ multiplex PCR; in TCRdb, only in-frame clones are kept and a portion is missing. Of a few thousand clones in the sample, roughly four fifths are singletons; the top ten hold less than 15%. The CDR3 has 16 amino acids. Trimming took 0 bases from V and 1 from J, leaving 10 bases between them. Germline CDR1 and CDR2: SGDLS and YYNGEE. Notes on the study in general: All patients with clonality above 26.8% had endoscopic recurrence. Sorted CD8 T cells held more high-frequency clones than CD4.

Regarding this clone: The antigen is undetermined.

The sequencing sample was made of ileal tissue. V gene TRBV9 combines with J gene TRBJ2-2; D might be TRBD1 (6 bases). The TCR was taken from an adult with Crohn's disease. Here the CDR3 DNA reads TGTGCCAGCAGCGTAGACAGGGTTATGAACACCGGGGAGCTGTTTTTT. Translated: CASSVDRVMNTGELFF.